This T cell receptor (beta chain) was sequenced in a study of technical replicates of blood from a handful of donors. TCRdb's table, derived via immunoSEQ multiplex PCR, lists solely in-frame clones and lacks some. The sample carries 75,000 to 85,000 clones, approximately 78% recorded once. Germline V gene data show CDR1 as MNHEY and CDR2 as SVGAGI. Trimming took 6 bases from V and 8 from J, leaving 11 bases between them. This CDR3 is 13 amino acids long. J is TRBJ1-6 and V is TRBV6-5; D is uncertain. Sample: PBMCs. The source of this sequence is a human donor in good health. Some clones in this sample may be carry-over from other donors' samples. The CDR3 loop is CASRALMDSPLHF. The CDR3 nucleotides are TGTGCCAGCAGGGCCCTGATGGATTCACCCCTCCACTTT.